This TCR beta chain comes out of a study of cytotoxic CD8 clonotypes in ibrutinib-treated CLL. General observations from the study: The clonality went up when patients responded to ibrutinib and dropped back toward baseline at progression. Once treatment began, public clonotypes, which were uncommon, contracted or stayed stable. Baseline-level clonality went beyond age-matched healthy donors and moved in step with circulating CD8+ T-cell counts.

Germline V gives CDR1 SGHRS, CDR2 YFSETQ. The CDR3 length is 14 residues. The V gene end was trimmed by 4 bases and the J gene end by 1 base; junction bases not matched to a gene: 4. In the case of this clone: What it binds is unknown.

The table came from immunoSEQ multiplex PCR; TCRdb's copy has only in-frame clones and leaves some out. Counted here are 250,000 to 350,000 clones, 65% to 85% occurring once; the ten biggest clones make up around 6%. Around 2 micrograms of genomic DNA from cryopreserved PBMCs went into TCR beta libraries. The chain uses TRBV5-1 and TRBJ2-5; TRBD1 aligns across 7 bases. The starting material was PBMCs, obtained at disease progression, from a patient treated with ibrutinib. This clonotype was sampled from a human donor with chronic lymphocytic leukemia. CDR3 region: CASSMTGRQETQYF. The DNA of the CDR3 is TGCGCCAGCAGCATGACAGGGCGCCAAGAGACCCAGTACTTC.